The 9 T cell receptor beta chains below all came from one sample that was sequenced in a study of blood T cell repertoires in COVID-19. Profiled with immunoSEQ multiplex PCR; TCRdb holds only in-frame clones, not every one. The sample lists about 76,000 clones, 70% to 90% seen once, with approximately 8% in the top ten. Sample: peripheral blood. The receptors originated from a man aged 30 to 39 with acute or convalescent COVID-19.

In this sample, this clone turned up once. For the CDR3, the DNA is TGTGCCACCAGTGACCTCGCCGACAGTAGCACAGATACGCAGTATTTT. Amino acids: CATSDLADSSTDTQYF. The V and J genes are TRBV24-1 and TRBJ2-3; tentatively, D is TRBD1 (5 bases). Germline V lookup: CDR1 KGHDR, CDR2 SFDVKD. This CDR3 comprises 16 residues. The V and J ends lost 4 bases and 0 bases respectively, with 13 bases between them.

The CDR3 region has the DNA TGTGCCAGCAGCTTAGGAGGGATCTCCTACGAGCAGTACTTC. Its protein is CASSLGGISYEQYF. This rearrangement joins TRBV11-2 to TRBJ2-7, with D possibly TRBD2 on 5 matching bases. Trimming cost V 1 base and J 0 bases, with 7 bases left between them. The CDR3 consists of 14 residues. The germline CDR1 and CDR2 sequences are SGHAT and FQNNGV.

CDR3 DNA: TGTGCCAGCAGCTTGAGCGGGAGGTCTAGCACAGATACGCAGTATTTT. This sequence encodes CASSLSGRSSTDTQYF. This chain joins TRBV9 and TRBJ2-3; 9 bases map to TRBD2. Germline assignment: CDR1 SGDLS and CDR2 YYNGEE. The J segment lost 0 bases and the V segment lost 4 bases, leaving 6 bases of the junction unmatched. The CDR3 covers 16 residues. The full variable domain, in which reference TRBV9 and TRBJ2-3 provide the parts outside the CDR3, is DSGVTQTPKHLITATGQRVTLRCSPRSGDLSVYWYQQSLDQGLQFLIQYYNGEERAKGNILERFSAQQFPDLHSELNLSSLELGDSALYFCASSLSGRSSTDTQYFGPGTRLTVL.

The chain couples TRBV28 to TRBJ2-1; D is possibly TRBD2 (6 bases). CDR1 MDHEN and CDR2 SYDVKM come from the germline V gene. The CDR3 has 15 amino acids. The V gene lost 2 bases and the J gene lost 5 bases, with 13 bases spanning the gap. For the CDR3, the DNA is TGTGCCAGCAGTTTACACGGGGAGCGGGACAATGAGCAGTTCTTC. It yields the protein CASSLHGERDNEQFF. The full variable domain, in which reference TRBV28 and TRBJ2-1 provide the parts outside the CDR3, is DVKVTQSSRYLVKRTGEKVFLECVQDMDHENMFWYRQDPGLGLRLIYFSYDVKMKEKGDIPEGYSVSREKKERFSLILESASTNQTSMYLCASSLHGERDNEQFFGPGTRLTVL.

The CDR3: CASSPSSGLSYEQYF. CDR3 in DNA: TGTGCCAGCAGTCCGTCTAGCGGGCTTTCCTACGAGCAGTACTTC. V gene TRBV27 combines with J gene TRBJ2-7; 8 nucleotides agree with TRBD2. The CDR3 covers 15 residues. The germline gives CDR1 MNHEY, CDR2 SMNVEV (reference sequence). V was clipped by 5 bases and J by 1 base; unmatched bases: 7.

The chain carries TRBV25-1 and TRBJ2-1, with 7 bases aligning to TRBD2. The CDR3 loop spans 18 amino acids. In germline, CDR1 is MGHDK, CDR2 SYGVNS. V shed 6 bases and J 4 bases; nucleotides not matched to a gene: 18. The CDR3 is CASSTTYLAASGYNEQFF. Here the CDR3 DNA reads TGTGCCAGCAGCACGACCTACCTCGCGGCTAGCGGATACAATGAGCAGTTCTTC. Supplemented by reference TRBV25-1 and TRBJ2-1, the full variable domain reads EADIYQTPRYLVIGTGKKITLECSQTMGHDKMYWYQQDPGMELHLIHYSYGVNSTEKGDLSSESTVSRIRTEHFPLTLESARPSHTSQYLCASSTTYLAASGYNEQFFGPGTRLTVL.

The genes are TRBV5-1 and TRBJ1-1, with unresolved D. The CDR3 is made up of 12 amino acids. CDR1 SGHRS and CDR2 YFSETQ come from the germline V gene. V lost 4 bases to trimming and J lost 7 bases, with 11 bases between them. CDR3 bases: TGCGCCAGCAGCGGAGTGACCTATGAAGCTTTCTTT. Protein: CASSGVTYEAFF.

The chain combines TRBV24-1 with TRBJ2-3; possibly TRBD1 for D (6 bases). The V gene's germline CDR1 is KGHDR and CDR2 SFDVKD. Trimming removed 1 base from V and 0 bases from J, with 10 bases in between. The CDR3 sequence is 16 residues long. CDR3 DNA sequence: TGTGCCACCAGTGATTTAGGGGGAATCAGCACAGATACGCAGTATTTT. This gives the protein CATSDLGGISTDTQYF.

This clone has just a few counts. The V gene is TRBV19, the J gene TRBJ1-2, with a possible D match to TRBD1 (6 bases). CDR1 is LNHDA and CDR2 is SQIVND in the germline V gene (reference sequence). Trimming took 5 bases from V and 4 from J, leaving 20 bases between them. The CDR3 loop spans 16 amino acids. The CDR3 region has the DNA TGTGCCAGTAGTTCGGGGGGCGTCCGACGAGGCTATGGCTACACCTTC. This translates into CASSSGGVRRGYGYTF.